This T cell receptor beta chain is drawn from a study of T cell repertoires in aging, cancer and after chemotherapy. Study details: Glioblastoma patients receiving temozolomide-based therapy gave paired samples before and after chemotherapy. Study outcomes and limitations: The repertoire data cannot show anything about immunological memory following chemotherapy. Loss of evenness, beyond lost richness, contributed to age-related TCR diversity decline in cancer patients. Compared with age-matched healthy donors, untreated hematological or solid cancer patients showed higher blood TCR clonality.

This clonotype is medium-sized by share. The antigen is not known. Amplification of TCR beta used genomic DNA extracted from peripheral blood. The CDR3 is 15 amino acids. V was clipped by 8 bases and J by 2 bases; unmatched bases: 9. The V gene's germline CDR1 is MNHEY and CDR2 SVGAGI. TRB rearrangements spanning V, D and J were amplified using mixed TRB-A/B primers. In TCRdb, the multiplex PCR reads were re-called with MiXCR into one record per CDR3 protein. The sample contains around 2,800 distinct CDR3 sequences, roughly 22% of which appear only once. The receptor's source is a human donor with a solid tumor. V usage is TRBV6-5 and J usage is TRBJ2-1, with 7 positions matching TRBD2. Sequences were obtained from blood. The CDR3 here is CASRGASGPYNEQFF. In DNA form, the CDR3 reads TGTGCCAGCCGCGGCGCTAGCGGTCCCTACAATGAGCAGTTCTTC.